The clone carrying this T cell receptor (beta chain) showed up just a few times. This sample was included in a study of beta chain features in type 1 diabetes. V was trimmed by 0 bases and J by 7 bases, leaving 6 bases between them. This CDR3 is built from 12 residues. Germline V lookup: CDR1 SGDLS, CDR2 YYNGEE. The entirety of the isolated RNA underwent reverse transcription, so expressed TCRB transcripts were sequenced. Method: immunoSEQ multiplex PCR; TCRdb's copy keeps in-frame clones and lacks some. The sample has around 400,000 clones, around 13% seen once. This TCR was recovered from a man younger than 35 in good health. This rearrangement joins TRBV9 to TRBJ2-3; D perhaps matches TRBD2 (5 bases). The sample taken for sequencing was naive CD4+ T cells from blood. In DNA, the CDR3 is TGTGCCAGCAGCGTAGCGGGGAATACGCAGTATTTT. Translating it yields CASSVAGNTQYF.